This T cell receptor (beta chain) was profiled in a study of shared clonotypes between healthy human individuals. The method was immunoSEQ multiplex PCR; TCRdb's version includes in-frame clones alone and lacks a portion of them. In the table there are approximately 1.5 million clones, 98% of which are singletons. The CDR3 sequence is 10 residues long. Germline lookup yields CDR1 SQVTM and CDR2 ANQGSEA. The V end was cut by 7 bases, the J end by 8 bases, with 8 bases between. This chain joins TRBV29-1 and TRBJ1-4; D gene ambiguous. The material sequenced was naive CD4+ T cells sorted from blood. Documented subset: CD45RA+ positively selected. This TCR was recovered from a man under 40 in good health. CDR3 protein: CSAKLEKLFF. CDR3 nucleotides: TGCAGCGCTAAACTAGAAAAACTGTTTTTT.